This T cell receptor (beta chain) was profiled in a study of blood T cell repertoires in COVID-19. Study at large: The study drew acute and convalescent COVID-19 samples from the United States, Italy and Spain. T cells, B-cell-depleted T cells, or PBMCs supplied cDNA or gDNA.

Original analysis: Nucleated cell number was recorded as an estimate derived from reference gene primer amplification. The method was immunoSEQ multiplex PCR; TCRdb's version includes in-frame clones alone and lacks a portion of them. V, J and clone size are taken as reported in that table, and D and trimming were inferred from the DNA itself. The table shows about 250,000 clones, with 86% occurring only once. CDR1 is LNHDA and CDR2 is SQIVND in the germline V gene (reference sequence). V lost 7 bases, J lost 0 bases, and 19 bases lay in between. The CDR3 sequence is 18 residues long. The sample was peripheral blood. The clonotype was recovered from a woman between 25 and 40 years old with active or convalescent COVID-19. The chain links TRBV19 to TRBJ2-6; TRBD1 might be the D (5 bases). CDR3 bases: TGTGCCAGTACCTTCTGGGGCAGGAGTTTCTCTGGGGCCAACGTCCTGACTTTC. Residues: CASTFWGRSFSGANVLTF.